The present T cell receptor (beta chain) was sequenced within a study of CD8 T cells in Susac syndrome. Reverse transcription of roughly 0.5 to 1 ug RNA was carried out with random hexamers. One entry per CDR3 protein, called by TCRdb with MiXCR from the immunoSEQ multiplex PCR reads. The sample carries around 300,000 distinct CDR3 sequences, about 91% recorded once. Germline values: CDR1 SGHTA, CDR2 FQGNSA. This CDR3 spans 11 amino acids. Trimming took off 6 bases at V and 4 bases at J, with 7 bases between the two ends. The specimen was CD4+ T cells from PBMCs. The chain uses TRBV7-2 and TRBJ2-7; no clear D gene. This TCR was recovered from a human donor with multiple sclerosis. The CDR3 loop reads CASRGIYEQYF. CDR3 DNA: TGTGCCAGCAGGGGAATATACGAGCAGTACTTC.